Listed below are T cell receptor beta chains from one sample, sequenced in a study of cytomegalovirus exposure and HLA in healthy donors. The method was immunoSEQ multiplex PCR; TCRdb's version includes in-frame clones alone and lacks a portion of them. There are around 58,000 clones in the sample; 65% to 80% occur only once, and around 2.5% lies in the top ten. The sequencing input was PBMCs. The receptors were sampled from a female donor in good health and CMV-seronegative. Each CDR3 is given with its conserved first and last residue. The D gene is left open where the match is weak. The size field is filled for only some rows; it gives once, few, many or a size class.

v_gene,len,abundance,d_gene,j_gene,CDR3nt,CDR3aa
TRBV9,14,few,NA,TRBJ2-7,TGTGCCAGCAGCGTAGGCAGGAATTCCTACGAGCAGTACTTC,CASSVGRNSYEQYF
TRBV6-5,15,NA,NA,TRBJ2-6,TGTGCCAGCAGTTCTGGGGGGACCGGGGCCAACGTCCTGACTTTC,CASSSGGTGANVLTF
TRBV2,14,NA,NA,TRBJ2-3,TGTGCCAGCAGGGAACTGGAGAGCACAGATACGCAGTATTTT,CASRELESTDTQYF
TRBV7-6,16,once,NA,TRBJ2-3,TGTGCCAGCAGCTTATTACGGGAGTCTAGCACAGATACGCAGTATTTT,CASSLLRESSTDTQYF
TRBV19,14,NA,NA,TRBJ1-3,TGTGCCAGTAGTGGACAGAACTCTGGAAACACCATATATTTT,CASSGQNSGNTIYF
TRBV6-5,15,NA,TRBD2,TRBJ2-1,TGTGCCAGCAGTGTACTAGCGGACCTTTACAATGAGCAGTTCTTC,CASSVLADLYNEQFF
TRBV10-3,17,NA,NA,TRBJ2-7,TGTGCCATCAGTGAGTCAGGGGCAGGGCGAATTCCCTACGAGCAGTACTTC,CAISESGAGRIPYEQYF
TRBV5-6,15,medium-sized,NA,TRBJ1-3,TGTGCCAGCAGCTCCGGGGTTATTTCTGGAAACACCATATATTTT,CASSSGVISGNTIYF
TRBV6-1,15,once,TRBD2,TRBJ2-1,TGTGCCAGCAGTGATCTAGCGGGAGCCTACAATGAGCAGTTCTTC,CASSDLAGAYNEQFF
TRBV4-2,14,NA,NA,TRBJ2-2,TGTGCCAGCAGCCAACTTACAGCGGCCGGGGAGCTGTTTTTT,CASSQLTAAGELFF
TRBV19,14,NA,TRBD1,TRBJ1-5,TGTGCCAGTAGTATGGAGGGGGCCCATCAGCCCCAGCATTTT,CASSMEGAHQPQHF
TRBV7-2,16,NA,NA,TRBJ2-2,TGTGCCAGCAGCTCTACTACAGGGGCGGGGACCGGGGAGCTGTTTTTT,CASSSTTGAGTGELFF
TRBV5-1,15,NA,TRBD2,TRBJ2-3,TGCGCCAGCAGCATTCAAGCGGGGGGGCGTGATACGCAGTATTTT,CASSIQAGGRDTQYF
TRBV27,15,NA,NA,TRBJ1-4,TGTGCCAGCAGTTTCTTGACAGCTAATAATGAAAAACTGTTTTTT,CASSFLTANNEKLFF
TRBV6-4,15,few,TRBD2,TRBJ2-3,TGTGCCAGCAGTGCGACTAGCGCTAGCACAGATACGCAGTATTTT,CASSATSASTDTQYF
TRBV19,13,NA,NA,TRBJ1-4,TGTGCCAGTAATATCGATGCGCGGGAAAAACTGTTTTTT,CASNIDAREKLFF
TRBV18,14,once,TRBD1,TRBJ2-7,TGTGCCAGCTCACCTCGACAGGGGGACTCCGAGCAGTACTTC,CASSPRQGDSEQYF
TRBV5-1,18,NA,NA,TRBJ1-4,TGCGCCAGCAGCTCCCACTCGGGGGGGCAGCGTAGTAATGAAAAACTGTTTTTT,CASSSHSGGQRSNEKLFF
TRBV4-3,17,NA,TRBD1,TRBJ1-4,TGCGCCAGCAGCCACGGGACAGGCCCTGCAACTAATGAAAAACTGTTTTTT,CASSHGTGPATNEKLFF
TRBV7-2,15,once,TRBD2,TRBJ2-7,TGTGCCAGCAGCTTAGGGACTAGCGGGGGAGCCGAGCAGTACTTC,CASSLGTSGGAEQYF
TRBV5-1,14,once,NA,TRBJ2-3,TGCGCCAGCAGCTTGGGGAGCAACACAGATACGCAGTATTTT,CASSLGSNTDTQYF
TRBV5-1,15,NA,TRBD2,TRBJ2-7,TGCGCCAGCAGCTTGGGTCTAGCGGGAGAATACGAGCAGTACTTC,CASSLGLAGEYEQYF